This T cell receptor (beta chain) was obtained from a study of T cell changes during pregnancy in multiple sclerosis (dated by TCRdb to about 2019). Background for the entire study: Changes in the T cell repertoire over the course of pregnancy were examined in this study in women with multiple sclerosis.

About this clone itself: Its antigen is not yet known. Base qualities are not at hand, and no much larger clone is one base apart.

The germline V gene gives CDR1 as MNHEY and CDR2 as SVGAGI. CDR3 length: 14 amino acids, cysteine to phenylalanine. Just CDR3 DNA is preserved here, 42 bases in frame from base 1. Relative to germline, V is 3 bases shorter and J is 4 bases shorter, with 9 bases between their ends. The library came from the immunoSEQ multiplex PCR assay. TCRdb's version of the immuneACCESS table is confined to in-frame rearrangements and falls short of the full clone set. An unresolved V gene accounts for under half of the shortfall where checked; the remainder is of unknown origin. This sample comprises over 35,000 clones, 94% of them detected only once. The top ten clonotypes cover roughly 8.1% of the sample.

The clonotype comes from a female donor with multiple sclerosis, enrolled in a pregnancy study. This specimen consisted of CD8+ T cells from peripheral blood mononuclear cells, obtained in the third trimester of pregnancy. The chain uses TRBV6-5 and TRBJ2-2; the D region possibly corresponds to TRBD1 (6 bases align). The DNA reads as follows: TGTGCCAGCAGTTATAGGGGGAGCACCGGGGAGCTGTTTTTT. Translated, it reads CASSYRGSTGELFF.